One sample yielded the 25 T cell receptor beta chains listed below, sequenced in a study of cytomegalovirus exposure and HLA in healthy donors. The PCR ran on 60 Vbeta and 13 Jbeta primers. Assay: immunoSEQ multiplex PCR; the TCRdb copy retains only in-frame clones and omits some. The listing records roughly 190,000 clones. The specimen sequenced was PBMCs. The source is a man aged 25 to 40 in good health and CMV-seronegative.

The genes are TRBV5-1 and TRBJ2-5; D is ambiguous. The CDR3 is 13 residues long. Germline V CDR1 and CDR2: SGHRS, YFSETQ. Trimming took 0 bases from V and 1 from J, leaving 4 bases between them. CDR3 DNA sequence: TGCGCCAGCAGCTTGGCGTCCCAAGAGACCCAGTACTTC. This sequence encodes CASSLASQETQYF.

The genes are TRBV27 and TRBJ1-4, with 8 bases aligning to TRBD1. V was pared by 1 base and J by 6 bases, with 4 bases of the junction left unmatched. CDR1 and CDR2 (germline): MNHEY, SMNVEV (reference sequence). This CDR3 contains 15 residues. CDR3 region: CASSLWGTGHEKLFF. DNA of the CDR3: TGTGCCAGCAGTTTATGGGGGACAGGACATGAAAAACTGTTTTTT.

The chain couples TRBV16 to TRBJ1-1; D ambiguous. This CDR3 contains 13 residues. Germline loops: CDR1 KGHSY, CDR2 FQNENV. Trimming removed 1 base from V and 5 bases from J, with 8 bases in between. For the CDR3, the DNA is TGTGCCAGCAGCCAATTGTCCGGTACTGAAGCTTTCTTT. Translating it yields CASSQLSGTEAFF.

The V and J genes are TRBV7-2 and TRBJ2-3; D may be TRBD2 (6 bases). Between the trimmed V and J ends, which lost 2 bases and 0 bases, there was a span of 12 bases. The CDR3 is made up of 16 amino acids. CDR1 and CDR2 from the germline V gene are SGHTA and FQGNSA. The CDR3 protein is CASSLQSGVSTDTQYF. The CDR3 nucleotides read TGTGCCAGCAGCTTACAGTCGGGGGTGAGCACAGATACGCAGTATTTT.

The chain couples TRBV7-9 to TRBJ1-1; D not resolved. This CDR3 contains 15 residues. V dropped 5 bases and J dropped 8 bases, with 21 bases sitting between them. Germline assignment: CDR1 SEHNR and CDR2 FQNEAQ (reference sequence). The CDR3 protein is CASSQELGSLREAFF. CDR3 sequence (DNA): TGTGCCAGCAGCCAAGAATTGGGGAGCCTAAGAGAAGCTTTCTTT.

V and J are TRBV6-5 and TRBJ2-7, with a tentative D call TRBD2 (5 bases). The V end was cut by 8 bases, the J end by 6 bases, with 20 bases between. CDR1 and CDR2 (germline): MNHEY, SVGAGI. The CDR3 totals 14 residues. The CDR3 DNA reads as TGTGCCAGCGGCCGAGGGCGTGGACTGGGCGAGCAGTACTTC. Its translation: CASGRGRGLGEQYF.

The rearrangement uses TRBV30 and TRBJ2-6; TRBD2 is a possible D gene (5 bases). The CDR3 length is 15 residues. The ends were cut back, 0 bases at V and 1 base at J, with 7 bases in the middle. The V gene's germline CDR1 is GTSNPN and CDR2 SVGIG (reference sequence). The CDR3 nucleotides are TGTGCCTGGAGTGTTTCGGGGTCTGGGGCCAACGTCCTGACTTTC. Translated, it gives CAWSVSGSGANVLTF.

The chain recombines TRBV5-6 with TRBJ2-1; TRBD2 might be the D (5 bases). Looked up from germline, CDR1 is SGHDT and CDR2 is YYEEEE. Trimming took off 4 bases at V and 6 bases at J, with 11 bases between the two ends. The CDR3 extends over 13 amino acids. The DNA of the CDR3 is TGTGCCAGCAGCCCGCAAAGCGGCAATGAGCAGTTCTTC. The encoded protein is CASSPQSGNEQFF.

The rearrangement links TRBV27 to TRBJ2-7; possible D gene TRBD1, 6 bases. Germline V lookup: CDR1 MNHEY, CDR2 SMNVEV (reference sequence). The CDR3 contains 17 residues. V was shortened by 0 bases and J by 2 bases, with 17 bases between the two germline ends. The CDR3 is CASSLSAGVNVAYEQYF. CDR3 in DNA: TGTGCCAGCAGTTTATCGGCAGGGGTTAACGTAGCCTACGAGCAGTACTTC.

This chain connects TRBV7-9 to TRBJ2-2; TRBD2 is a possible D gene (6 bases). Germline V gene data show CDR1 as SEHNR and CDR2 as FQNEAQ (reference sequence). This CDR3 is 15 amino acids long. The V gene lost 4 bases and the J gene lost 1 base, with 10 bases spanning the gap. CDR3 loop: CASSSTRVNTGELFF. CDR3 nucleotide sequence: TGTGCCAGCAGCTCGACTAGAGTGAACACCGGGGAGCTGTTTTTT.

The CDR3 protein is CASSLDRAGYTF. The CDR3 nucleotides are TGTGCCAGCAGCTTAGACAGGGCTGGCTACACCTTC. The chain is built from TRBV7-2 and TRBJ1-2, with D possibly being TRBD1 (6 bases). Per germline, CDR1 SGHTA and CDR2 FQGNSA. Deletions cut 1 base from V and 7 bases from J, with 7 bases between. This CDR3 contains 12 residues. Complete variable domain (other parts from reference TRBV7-2 and TRBJ1-2): GAGVSQSPSNKVTEKGKDVELRCDPISGHTALYWYRQSLGQGLEFLIYFQGNSAPDKSGLPSDRFSAERTGGSVSTLTIQRTQQEDSAVYLCASSLDRAGYTFGSGTRLTVV.

The CDR3 region has the DNA TGTGCCTCTATGGGGGCTGGCGAGCAGTACTTC. It is translated as CASMGAGEQYF. The genes are TRBV30 and TRBJ2-7; weak D call: TRBD1 (6 bases). The length of the CDR3 is 11 residues. V lost 7 bases, J lost 6 bases, and 13 bases lay in between. Per the germline V gene, CDR1 is GTSNPN and CDR2 is SVGIG (reference sequence).

This chain links TRBV11-2 with TRBJ1-1; D unclear. V gave up 0 bases and J gave up 2 bases, with 10 bases separating them. From germline, CDR1 is SGHAT and CDR2 FQNNGV. The CDR3 is 15 residues long. CDR3 amino acids: CASSLESGANTEAFF. The CDR3 bases are TGTGCCAGCAGCTTAGAATCGGGTGCCAACACTGAAGCTTTCTTT.

The chain joins TRBV27 to TRBJ2-7; D remains unclear. The V gene lost 6 bases and the J gene lost 2 bases, with 8 bases spanning the gap. Germline lookup yields CDR1 MNHEY and CDR2 SMNVEV (reference sequence). The CDR3 spans 12 residues. The CDR3 protein is CASRLTAYEQYF. Here the CDR3 DNA reads TGTGCCAGCAGGTTAACAGCCTACGAGCAGTACTTC.

V and J are TRBV27 and TRBJ1-5, with TRBD1 matching over 7 bases. V lost 5 bases to trimming and J lost 3 bases; unmatched junction nucleotides: 7. Germline assignment: CDR1 MNHEY and CDR2 SMNVEV (reference sequence). CDR3 size: 15 residues. CDR3 amino acids: CASSPRDRTNQPQHF. CDR3 coding DNA: TGTGCCAGCAGTCCCCGGGACAGAACCAATCAGCCCCAGCATTTT.

This chain uses TRBV2 with TRBJ2-5; D is perhaps TRBD2 (5 bases). V lost 7 bases to trimming and J lost 3 bases, with 6 bases between them. Germline CDR1 SNHLY, CDR2 FYNNEI. CDR3 size: 11 residues. CDR3 region: CASTREETQYF. The CDR3 DNA reads TGTGCCAGCACGCGGGAAGAGACCCAGTACTTC.

The chain employs TRBV5-1 and TRBJ1-1; D gene ambiguous. The CDR3 is made up of 15 amino acids. Trimming left V 0 bases short and J 3 bases short, with 12 bases between. Per the germline V gene, CDR1 is SGHRS and CDR2 is YFSETQ. DNA for the CDR3: TGCGCCAGCAGCTTGGCCCCCGGGATTCACACTGAAGCTTTCTTT. Translated, it gives CASSLAPGIHTEAFF.

V and J are TRBV19 and TRBJ1-3; no definite D call. V shed 4 bases and J shed 0 bases, with 10 bases lying between them. This CDR3 is 15 amino acids long. CDR1 is LNHDA and CDR2 is SQIVND in the germline V gene (reference sequence). CDR3 in DNA: TGTGCCAGTAGTACGACCTCAGGCTCTGGAAACACCATATATTTT. The encoded protein is CASSTTSGSGNTIYF.

The genes are TRBV7-2 and TRBJ2-1, with 8 bases that match TRBD2. From germline, CDR1 is SGHTA and CDR2 FQGNSA. This CDR3 comprises 16 residues. The V gene end was trimmed by 8 bases and the J gene end by 7 bases; junction bases not matched to a gene: 16. The CDR3 is CASRTDKGLVGNEQFF. CDR3 coding DNA: TGTGCCAGCCGAACAGATAAGGGACTAGTTGGGAATGAGCAGTTCTTC. Based on the CDR3 plus reference TRBV7-2 and TRBJ2-1, the full variable domain is GAGVSQSPSNKVTEKGKDVELRCDPISGHTALYWYRQSLGQGLEFLIYFQGNSAPDKSGLPSDRFSAERTGGSVSTLTIQRTQQEDSAVYLCASRTDKGLVGNEQFFGPGTRLTVL.

The V and J genes are TRBV5-1 and TRBJ2-5; 14 nucleotides agree with TRBD2. V lost 7 bases to trimming and J lost 4 bases; unmatched junction nucleotides: 6. The CDR3 sequence is 15 residues long. Germline V CDR1 and CDR2: SGHRS, YFSETQ. The CDR3 DNA reads TGCGCCAGCGGGACTAGCGGGAGAATGGGAGAGACCCAGTACTTC. It yields the protein CASGTSGRMGETQYF.

V and J are TRBV19 and TRBJ1-1; weak D call: TRBD1 (5 bases). CDR1 is LNHDA, CDR2 SQIVND, per germline (reference sequence). With 5 bases removed from V and 0 bases from J, the gap between germline ends came to 13 bases. This CDR3 contains 15 residues. CDR3: CASSSPRRVNTEAFF. The CDR3, as DNA: TGTGCCAGTAGTTCCCCTCGCAGGGTGAACACTGAAGCTTTCTTT.

V is TRBV7-2 and J is TRBJ1-1; 8 bases match TRBD1. J was trimmed by 3 bases and V by 5 bases; bases with no gene match: 2. Germline V CDR1 and CDR2: SGHTA, FQGNSA. The length of the CDR3 is 13 residues. The CDR3 here is CASSQQGDTEAFF. The CDR3 region has the DNA TGTGCCAGCAGCCAACAGGGGGACACTGAAGCTTTCTTT.

This chain uses TRBV27 with TRBJ1-1, with 7 bases matching TRBD1. Germline V gene data show CDR1 as MNHEY and CDR2 as SMNVEV (reference sequence). This CDR3 is 15 amino acids long. With 6 bases clipped from V and 0 bases from J, the junction kept 7 bases outside the gene matches. The CDR3 sequence is CASRPGTAMNTEAFF. CDR3 DNA sequence: TGTGCCAGCAGACCCGGGACAGCTATGAACACTGAAGCTTTCTTT.

The rearrangement links TRBV30 to TRBJ1-4, with 7 bases aligning to TRBD1. CDR3 length: 16 amino acids. V lost 1 base and J lost 0; bases outside the gene matches: 5. Germline V gene data show CDR1 as GTSNPN and CDR2 as SVGIG (reference sequence). CDR3 loop: CAWSAGTAATNEKLFF. The CDR3 nucleotides are TGTGCCTGGAGTGCCGGGACAGCCGCAACTAATGAAAAACTGTTTTTT.

J is TRBJ2-7 and V is TRBV9, with TRBD1 identical over 10 bases. Germline CDR1 and CDR2: SGDLS and YYNGEE. The CDR3 is 15 amino acids. V shed 3 bases and J 1 base; nucleotides not matched to a gene: 4. The CDR3 nucleotides read TGTGCCAGCAGCGCTGGGGGACAGGGGTCCTACGAGCAGTACTTC. Protein product: CASSAGGQGSYEQYF.